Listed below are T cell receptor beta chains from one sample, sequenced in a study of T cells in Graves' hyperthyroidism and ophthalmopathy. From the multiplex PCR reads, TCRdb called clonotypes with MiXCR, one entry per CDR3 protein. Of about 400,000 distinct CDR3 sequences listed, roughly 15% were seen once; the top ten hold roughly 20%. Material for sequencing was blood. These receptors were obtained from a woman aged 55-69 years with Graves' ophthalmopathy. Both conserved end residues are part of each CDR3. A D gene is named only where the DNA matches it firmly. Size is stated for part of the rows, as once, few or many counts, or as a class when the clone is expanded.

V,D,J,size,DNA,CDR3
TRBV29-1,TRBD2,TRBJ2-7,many,TGCAGCGTTGGACTAGCGGGAGCGCCCTACGAGCAGTACTTC,CSVGLAGAPYEQYF
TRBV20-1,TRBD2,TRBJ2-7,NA,TGCAGCGTAGAATCGGGGGGTTACGAGCAGTACTTC,CSVESGGYEQYF
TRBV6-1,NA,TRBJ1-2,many,TGTGCCAGCAGTGAACCAGGTGCTCTCTATGGCTACACCTTC,CASSEPGALYGYTF
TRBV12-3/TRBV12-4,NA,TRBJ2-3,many,TGTGCCAGCAACGCCGAAGTTCTTCAGGATACGCAGTATTTT,CASNAEVLQDTQYF
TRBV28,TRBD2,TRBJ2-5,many,TGTGCCAGCAGTCCGCCTACTAGCGGGAAAAAAGAGACCCAGTACTTC,CASSPPTSGKKETQYF
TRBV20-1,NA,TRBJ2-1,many,TGCAGTACCGGGGCTAGCGATATGTACAATGAGCAGTTCTTC,CSTGASDMYNEQFF
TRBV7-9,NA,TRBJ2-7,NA,TGTGCCAGCAGTCTCCTCCCGGGACAGGGGAACGCGGGAGGGACCTACGAGCAGTACTTC,CASSLLPGQGNAGGTYEQYF
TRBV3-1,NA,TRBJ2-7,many,TGTGCCAGCAGCCAAGCCCAGGGACGCTACGAGCAGTACTTC,CASSQAQGRYEQYF
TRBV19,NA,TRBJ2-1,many,TGTGCCAGTAGTACCCCTACTCAGCACAATGAGCAGTTCTTC,CASSTPTQHNEQFF
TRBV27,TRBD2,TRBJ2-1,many,TGTGCCAGCAGGCGGCGGGAGGGATACAATGAGCAGTTCTTC,CASRRREGYNEQFF
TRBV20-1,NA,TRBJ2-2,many,TGCAGTGCTAGAGATCGTTTGGGCGCGAACACCGGGGAGCTGTTTTTT,CSARDRLGANTGELFF
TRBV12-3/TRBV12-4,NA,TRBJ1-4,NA,TGTGCCAGCGGCCCCGACGGCCTCCCTAATGAAAAACTGTTTTTT,CASGPDGLPNEKLFF
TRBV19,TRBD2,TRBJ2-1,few,TGTGCCAGTAGTATAGACGGCGGGAGGGTCTATGAGCAGTTCTTC,CASSIDGGRVYEQFF
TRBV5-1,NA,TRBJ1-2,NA,TGCGCCAGCAGCCCCCCGGGGGCAGGGGACTATGGCTACACCTTC,CASSPPGAGDYGYTF
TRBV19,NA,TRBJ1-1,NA,TGTGCCAGTAGTTCCCCTGGGGGGAACGCAGCTTTCTTT,CASSSPGGNAAFF
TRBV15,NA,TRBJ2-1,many,TGTGCCACCAGCAGTTCCCGCACCAATGAGCAGTTCTTC,CATSSSRTNEQFF
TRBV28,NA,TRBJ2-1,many,TGTGCCAGCAGTTTATCTGGCAACAATGAGCAGTTCTTC,CASSLSGNNEQFF
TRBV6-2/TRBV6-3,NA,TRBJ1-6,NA,TGTGCCAGCAGTGTGTGGCAGAATTCACCCCTCCACTTT,CASSVWQNSPLHF
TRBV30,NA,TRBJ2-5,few,TGTGCCTGTCCAATACTAGTGAGGGAGACCCAGTACTTC,CACPILVRETQYF
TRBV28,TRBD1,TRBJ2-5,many,TGTGCCAGCAGTCTGACAGGGGCGCGGGGCGAGACCCAGTACTTC,CASSLTGARGETQYF
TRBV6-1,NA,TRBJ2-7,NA,TGTGCCAGCAGCCCTTTGGCTGGGATAACCTACGAGCAGTACTTC,CASSPLAGITYEQYF
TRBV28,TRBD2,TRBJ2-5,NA,TGTGCCAGCAGTTTTATCGGACTAGCGGGACAACGATACCAAGAGACCCAGTACTTC,CASSFIGLAGQRYQETQYF
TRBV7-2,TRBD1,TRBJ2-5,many,TGTGCCAGCAGCTTACGAGGACAGGGTGAATTCCAAGAGACCCAGTACTTC,CASSLRGQGEFQETQYF
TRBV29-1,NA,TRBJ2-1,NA,TGCAGCGTTCCCGAGCCCAGGGGAGCGGTCTCCTACAATGAGCAGTTCTTC,CSVPEPRGAVSYNEQFF
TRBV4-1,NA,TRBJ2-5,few,TGCGCCAGCAGCCAAGTAGGGAAAGAGACCCAGTACTTC,CASSQVGKETQYF
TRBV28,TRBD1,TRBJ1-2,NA,TGTGCCAGCTGCCGCCTGGACAGGGACTATGGCTACACCTTC,CASCRLDRDYGYTF
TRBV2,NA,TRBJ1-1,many,TGTGCCAGCAGTGAGGTGACGGTGAACACTGAAGCTTTCTTT,CASSEVTVNTEAFF
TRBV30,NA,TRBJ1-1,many,TGTGCCTGGAGTCGGCCACAGGGTCGCGGAGGGTTAGCTTTCTTT,CAWSRPQGRGGLAFF
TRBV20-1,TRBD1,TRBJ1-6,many,TGCAGTGCTAGGGTCACGGGACAGTATAATTCACCCCTCCACTTT,CSARVTGQYNSPLHF
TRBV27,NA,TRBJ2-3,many,TGTGCCAGCAGTTTCGGGACAGCGGGTAGGAATACGCAGTATTTT,CASSFGTAGRNTQYF
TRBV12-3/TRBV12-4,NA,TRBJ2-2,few,TGTGCCAGCACCGAACAGGGATCGGGCACCGGGGAGCTGTTTTTT,CASTEQGSGTGELFF
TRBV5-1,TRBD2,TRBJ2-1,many,TGCGCCAGCAGCGAGGTTATAGCGGGAGGTACCTACAATGAGCAGTTCTTC,CASSEVIAGGTYNEQFF
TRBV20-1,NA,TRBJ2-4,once,TGCAGTGCTAGAGATAGGGGGGATCTAGCCAAAAACATTCAGTACTTC,CSARDRGDLAKNIQYF
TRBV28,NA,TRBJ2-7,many,TGTGCCAGCAGTTTTAGAATCTACTACGAGCAGTACTTC,CASSFRIYYEQYF
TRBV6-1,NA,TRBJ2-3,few,TGTGCCAGCAGCCCGGGCCCCACGGTTACAGATACGCAGTATTTT,CASSPGPTVTDTQYF
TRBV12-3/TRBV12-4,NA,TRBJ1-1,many,TGTGCCAGCAGTCGGACAGCCCTGGACGCTTTCTTT,CASSRTALDAFF
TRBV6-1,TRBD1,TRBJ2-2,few,TGTGCCACCCCACCCCGGGACAGGTCGACCGGGGAGCTGTTTTTT,CATPPRDRSTGELFF
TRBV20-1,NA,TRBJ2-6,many,TGCAGTGCTAGACCAACAGGGGGGGCTGGGGCCAACGTCCTGACTTTC,CSARPTGGAGANVLTF
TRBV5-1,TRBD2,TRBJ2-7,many,TGCGCCAGCAGCTTGGCAGGTCTAGCGGGAGTCGAGCAGTACTTC,CASSLAGLAGVEQYF
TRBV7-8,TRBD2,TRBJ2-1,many,TGTGCCAGCAGCTTAGTTCCAGCGGGAGAGCAGTTCTTC,CASSLVPAGEQFF
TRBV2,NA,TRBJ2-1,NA,TGTGCCAGTTTAGGGGCCCATGAGCAGTTCTTC,CASLGAHEQFF
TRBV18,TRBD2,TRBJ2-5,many,TGTGCCAGCTCAGCGACTAGCGGGAGTGGGGAGACCCAGTACTTC,CASSATSGSGETQYF
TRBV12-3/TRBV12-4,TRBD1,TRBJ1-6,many,TGTGCCAGCAGCTTAAACAGGGGGAGGTCACCCCTCCACTTT,CASSLNRGRSPLHF
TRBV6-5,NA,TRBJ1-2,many,TGTGCCAGCAGTTACTTAGCTGGACAGAACTATGGCTACACCTTC,CASSYLAGQNYGYTF
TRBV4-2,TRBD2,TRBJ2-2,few,TGTGCCAGCACCGGGAGGACGGGAGGGGCGAACACCGGGGAGCTGTTTTTT,CASTGRTGGANTGELFF
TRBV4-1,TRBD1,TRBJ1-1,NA,TGCGCCAGCAGCCAGCGACAGGGGCTGGGCACTGAAGCTTTCTTT,CASSQRQGLGTEAFF
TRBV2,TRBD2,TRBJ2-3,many,TGTGCCAGCAGTGATAGGACTAGCGGTTTGACAGATACGCAGTATTTT,CASSDRTSGLTDTQYF
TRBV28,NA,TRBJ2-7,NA,TGTGCCAGCAGGTCAAGGCCGGCCGGAGGGGAGCAGTACTTC,CASRSRPAGGEQYF
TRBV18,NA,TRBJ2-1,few,TGTGCCAGCTCACCGGTTCCGGACACGTCCTACAATGAGCAGTTCTTC,CASSPVPDTSYNEQFF